Here is one T cell receptor (beta chain) with its context. The sample carries other DNA sequences with the same CDR3. The entry originates in a study of cytomegalovirus exposure and HLA in healthy donors. While unrecorded immune exposures were likely, the donors were nominally healthy when sampled. Germline V CDR1 and CDR2: SGDLS, YYNGEE. Trimming at V came to 0 bases and at J to 1 base, leaving 2 bases not matched to a gene. The CDR3 sequence is 15 residues long. PCR employed 60 Vbeta and 13 Jbeta primers. Profiling relied on immunoSEQ multiplex PCR, and the TCRdb table lists in-frame clones only, not all of them. The sample records about 96,000 clones, approximately 72% being singletons.

The chain uses TRBV9 and TRBJ2-3; 7 bases align to TRBD2. The TCR sequence derives from a female donor in good health and CMV-seropositive. Sequencing used PBMCs. The CDR3 coding sequence is TGTGCCAGCAGCGTAGCTAGCGGTGGCACAGATACGCAGTATTTT. Residues: CASSVASGGTDTQYF.